This entry lists 32 T cell receptor beta chains sequenced from one sample in a study of T cell responses to AZD1222 COVID-19 vaccine. TCRdb's copy holds only in-frame clones and misses some; the assay was immunoSEQ multiplex PCR. Of around 120,000 clones listed, about 86% are singletons. The source was peripheral blood, collected 28 days after the second AZD1222 dose. These receptors were collected from an adult who received the AZD1222 COVID-19 vaccine.

The chain uses TRBV11-2 and TRBJ2-7; D could derive from TRBD1 or TRBD2 (6 bases each). Germline values: CDR1 SGHAT, CDR2 FQNNGV. V shed 4 bases and J shed 3 bases, with 22 bases lying between them. The CDR3 runs to 17 residues. DNA of the CDR3: TGTGCCAGCAGCTCCATATCTCCGGGGGCGGCCCACTACGAGCAGTACTTC. Its protein product is CASSSISPGAAHYEQYF.

The chain has TRBV7-9 and TRBJ1-2; D is uncertain. The germline CDR1 and CDR2 sequences are SEHNR and FQNEAQ (reference sequence). There are 14 residues in the CDR3. V was pared by 5 bases and J by 7 bases, with 17 bases between. CDR3 in amino acids: CASSEWRVPVGYTF. The CDR3 DNA sequence: TGTGCCAGCAGCGAGTGGAGGGTTCCTGTTGGCTACACCTTC.

The chain links TRBV5-1 to TRBJ1-5, with no clear D. CDR1 is SGHRS, CDR2 YFSETQ, per germline. Deletions cut 1 base from V and 3 bases from J, with 11 bases between. CDR3 length: 15 residues. The CDR3 coding sequence is TGCGCCAGCAGCTTGAGACCAGGCTACAATCAGCCCCAGCATTTT. It translates to CASSLRPGYNQPQHF.

The rearrangement links TRBV4-1 to TRBJ1-1; 10 bases match TRBD1. The CDR3 has 16 amino acids. After removal of 2 bases from V and 3 bases from J, the junction contained 6 bases not matched to a gene. The germline V gene encodes CDR1 MGHRA and CDR2 YSYEKL. The CDR3 nucleotides read TGCGCCAGCAGCCAAAAAAAGGGACAGGGGCACACTGAAGCTTTCTTT. The encoded protein is CASSQKKGQGHTEAFF.

In its sample, this clone was seen a few times. The V gene is TRBV2, the J gene TRBJ1-1; D gene ambiguous. Germline values: CDR1 SNHLY, CDR2 FYNNEI. This CDR3 has 15 amino acids. V lost 0 bases and J 1 base, leaving 9 bases between the germline ends. The CDR3 is CASSEAGWENTEAFF. CDR3 coding DNA: TGTGCCAGCAGTGAAGCGGGCTGGGAGAACACTGAAGCTTTCTTT.

The chain links TRBV15 to TRBJ2-5, with TRBD2 matching 7 bases. With V trimmed by 6 bases and J by 5 bases, 15 bases remained unmatched. Germline V gene sequence: CDR1 LNHNV, CDR2 YYDKDF (reference sequence). The CDR3 spans 16 residues. The CDR3 DNA follows: TGTGCCACCAGTCTGGGCGGGAGTGTAAATCGGGAGACCCAGTACTTC. Translating gives CATSLGGSVNRETQYF.

Notes on this clone: In the same sample, other DNA sequences code for this CDR3. The chain carries TRBV7-9 and TRBJ1-5; D not resolved. Between the trimmed V and J ends, which lost 2 bases and 5 bases, there was a span of 4 bases. Germline V gives CDR1 SEHNR, CDR2 FQNEAQ (reference sequence). The CDR3 is made up of 12 amino acids. CDR3 region: CASSLNDQPQHF. The CDR3 DNA sequence: TGTGCCAGCAGCTTAAATGATCAGCCCCAGCATTTT.

This clone is a singleton in its sample. The rearrangement links TRBV11-3 to TRBJ2-7, with D tentatively TRBD1 or TRBD2 (5 bases each). CDR3 length: 14 residues. Trimming shortened V by 1 base and J by 6 bases, and 13 bases separated the two germline ends. Looked up from germline, CDR1 is SGHNT and CDR2 is YENEEA. The CDR3 DNA reads as TGTGCCAGCAGCTTAGGTTACCAGGGAGCCGAGCAGTACTTC. This encodes CASSLGYQGAEQYF.

The rearrangement uses TRBV29-1 and TRBJ1-5, with 10 bases that match TRBD1. The CDR3 is 13 amino acids. V gave up 7 bases and J gave up 8 bases; unmatched junction bases: 8. In germline, CDR1 is SQVTM, CDR2 ANQGSEA. The CDR3: CSAGTGVSEPQHF. CDR3 DNA: TGCAGCGCCGGGACAGGGGTGTCGGAGCCCCAGCATTTT. The full variable domain, with the rest looked up from reference TRBV29-1 and TRBJ1-5, is SAVISQKPSRDICQRGTSLTIQCQVDSQVTMMFWYRQQPGQSLTLIATANQGSEATYESGFVIDKFPISRPNLTFSTLTVSNMSPEDSSIYLCSAGTGVSEPQHFGDGTRLSIL.

This chain uses TRBV4-1 with TRBJ2-7, with a possible D match to TRBD2 (5 bases). Trimming cost V 0 bases and J 1 base, with 19 bases left between them. The CDR3 totals 18 residues. Germline V CDR1 and CDR2: MGHRA, YSYEKL. CDR3 loop: CASSQEQAGRLGSYEQYF. CDR3 nucleotide sequence: TGCGCCAGCAGCCAAGAGCAGGCGGGCCGCCTGGGGTCCTACGAGCAGTACTTC.

This chain uses TRBV28 with TRBJ2-5; D uncertain. Per germline, CDR1 MDHEN and CDR2 SYDVKM. CDR3 size: 13 residues. V was clipped by 2 bases and J by 5 bases, with 9 bases between them. CDR3 amino acids: CASSLMGAETQYF. The CDR3 DNA reads as TGTGCCAGCAGTTTAATGGGTGCCGAGACCCAGTACTTC.

Here the CDR3 reads CAVKGGRGGEKLFF. CDR3 nucleotides: TGTGCGGTGAAGGGAGGCAGAGGGGGCGAAAAACTGTTTTTT. The genes are TRBV30 and TRBJ1-4, with TRBD1 matching over 7 bases. The V gene's germline CDR1 is GTSNPN and CDR2 SVGIG (reference sequence). This CDR3 contains 14 residues.

This clone appeared once. The J gene is TRBJ1-4, the V gene TRBV30, with D perhaps TRBD1 (6 bases). V lost 0 bases and J 4 bases, leaving 9 bases between the germline ends. CDR3 length: 14 residues. The germline CDR1 and CDR2 sequences are GTSNPN and SVGIG (reference sequence). For the CDR3, the DNA is TGTGCCTGGAGTGTAAAAGGGGGTAATGAAAAACTGTTTTTT. The encoded protein is CAWSVKGGNEKLFF.

The chain couples TRBV9 to TRBJ2-1; 14 positions match TRBD2. This CDR3 contains 18 residues. The trim removed 4 bases at V and 5 bases at J, leaving 11 bases unmatched. Germline V gene data show CDR1 as SGDLS and CDR2 as YYNGEE. CDR3 sequence (DNA): TGTGCCAGCAGCCCACGTCCCGGGACTAGCGGGGGAGACAATGAGCAGTTCTTC. This sequence encodes CASSPRPGTSGGDNEQFF.

This clone was detected a few times. V usage is TRBV6-2 or TRBV6-3 and J usage is TRBJ2-5; 9 bases match TRBD1. The length of the CDR3 is 15 residues. J lost 5 bases, V lost 6 bases, and 10 bases had no gene match. Germline V gives CDR1 MNHEY, CDR2 SVGEGT. This CDR3 reads CASSRGTGLGETQYF. Written as DNA, the CDR3 is TGTGCCAGCAGCCGCGGGACAGGGCTGGGGGAGACCCAGTACTTC.

The chain combines TRBV7-2 with TRBJ2-7; 10 nucleotides agree with TRBD2. V trimming: 1 base; J trimming: 6 bases; junction bases outside the gene matches: 6. The CDR3 length is 15 residues. The V gene's germline CDR1 is SGHTA and CDR2 FQGNSA. The CDR3 DNA is TGTGCCAGCAGCTTAGACCTAGCGGGAGTCCGCGAGCAGTACTTC. As protein: CASSLDLAGVREQYF.

On this clone itself: Different DNA sequences within this sample yield the same CDR3. The chain recombines TRBV6-5 with TRBJ1-2; a weak D match, TRBD1 (5 bases). Trimming took 0 bases from V and 2 from J, leaving 10 bases between them. This CDR3 region has 15 residues. CDR1 and CDR2 (germline): MNHEY, SVGAGI. The CDR3 region is CASSYSPGVNYGYTF. CDR3 DNA: TGTGCCAGCAGTTACTCACCGGGGGTGAACTATGGCTACACCTTC.

The chain recombines TRBV19 with TRBJ2-7, with D possibly being TRBD2 (5 bases). The CDR3 loop spans 11 amino acids. V was pared by 8 bases and J by 4 bases, with 9 bases between. Germline CDR1 LNHDA, CDR2 SQIVND (reference sequence). The CDR3 sequence is CASGTRYEQYF. The DNA for the CDR3 is TGTGCCAGTGGTACTAGGTACGAGCAGTACTTC.

V usage is TRBV9 and J usage is TRBJ2-1, with 16 bases aligning to TRBD2. Germline CDR1 and CDR2: SGDLS and YYNGEE. V gave up 3 bases and J gave up 7 bases; unmatched junction bases: 10. The CDR3 totals 18 residues. The CDR3 region has the DNA TGTGCCAGCAGCGCCCACCCCGGGACTAGCGGGAGGGGAAATGAGCAGTTCTTC. Its protein product is CASSAHPGTSGRGNEQFF.

This chain joins TRBV7-9 and TRBJ1-3; maybe TRBD1 (6 bases). Trimming left V 1 base short and J 7 bases short, with 11 bases between. This CDR3 spans 14 amino acids. Per the germline V gene, CDR1 is SEHNR and CDR2 is FQNEAQ (reference sequence). CDR3 sequence: CASSLDFQGNTIYF. The CDR3 DNA sequence: TGTGCCAGCAGCTTAGACTTTCAGGGGAACACCATATATTTT.

This chain uses TRBV29-1 with TRBJ2-7; 8 bases align to TRBD2. J lost 1 base, V lost 7 bases, and 9 bases had no gene match. Germline V gene lookup returns CDR1 SQVTM and CDR2 ANQGSEA. The CDR3 length is 14 residues. CDR3 loop: CSAVGTRDSYEQYF. The CDR3 DNA reads as TGCAGCGCCGTAGGGACTAGGGATTCCTACGAGCAGTACTTC.

The CDR3 spells CATSSEGANQPQHF. As DNA, the CDR3 is TGTGCCACCAGTTCAGAAGGGGCCAATCAGCCCCAGCATTTT. The chain joins TRBV24-1 to TRBJ1-5, with TRBD1 as a possible D gene (5 bases). V lost 6 bases and J 3 bases, leaving 11 bases between the germline ends. Germline assignment: CDR1 KGHDR and CDR2 SFDVKD. This CDR3 has 14 amino acids.

The table lists this clone with a count of one. The genes are TRBV11-3 and TRBJ2-7; TRBD1 is a possible D gene (6 bases). CDR1 is SGHNT, CDR2 YENEEA, per germline. The V end was cut by 2 bases, the J end by 6 bases, with 11 bases between. The CDR3 extends over 13 amino acids. Written as DNA, the CDR3 is TGTGCCAGCAGCTTAACGCCAGGGGTCGAGCAGTACTTC. Translation gives CASSLTPGVEQYF.

V is TRBV4-1 and J is TRBJ2-1, with TRBD2 matching 10 bases. Germline CDR1 is MGHRA and CDR2 is YSYEKL. The junction had 9 bases not matched to a gene; V was cut back by 1 base and J by 9 bases. CDR3 length equals 16 residues. CDR3 nucleotide sequence: TGCGCCAGCAGCCAAGTCGCCGCTAGCGGGAGAACTGAGCAGTTCTTC. It translates to CASSQVAASGRTEQFF.

The V gene is TRBV19, the J gene TRBJ2-2, with TRBD2 identical over 9 bases. This CDR3 contains 16 residues. After removal of 3 bases from V and 4 bases from J, the junction contained 6 bases not matched to a gene. From germline, CDR1 is LNHDA and CDR2 SQIVND (reference sequence). CDR3 coding DNA: TGTGCCAGTAGTATGGGAGCGGGAGGCGTCACCGGGGAGCTGTTTTTT. Protein sequence: CASSMGAGGVTGELFF. Filled out from reference TRBV19 and TRBJ2-2, the complete variable domain reads DGGITQSPKYLFRKEGQNVTLSCEQNLNHDAMYWYRQDPGQGLRLIYYSQIVNDFQKGDIAEGYSVSREKKESFPLTVTSAQKNPTAFYLCASSMGAGGVTGELFFGEGSRLTVL.

The V and J genes are TRBV9 and TRBJ1-4; D remains unclear. The CDR3 totals 15 residues. V was trimmed by 2 bases and J by 3 bases, leaving 11 bases between them. Germline loops: CDR1 SGDLS, CDR2 YYNGEE. The CDR3 DNA is TGTGCCAGCAGCGTTGGGTTTAGAGCTAATGAAAAACTGTTTTTT. Protein sequence: CASSVGFRANEKLFF.

The CDR3 DNA reads TGTGCCAGCAGCAACCGGGACTCCTATCATGAGCAGTTCTTC. Translation gives CASSNRDSYHEQFF. The J gene is TRBJ2-1, the V gene TRBV9; D is perhaps TRBD2 (6 bases). Germline lookup yields CDR1 SGDLS and CDR2 YYNGEE. This CDR3 contains 14 residues. V dropped 4 bases and J dropped 8 bases, with 16 bases sitting between them.

The V call is TRBV19, the J call TRBJ2-5, with 7 bases aligning to TRBD1. The CDR3 is 13 residues long. Germline V gene data show CDR1 as LNHDA and CDR2 as SQIVND (reference sequence). Unmatched junction bases numbered 6, after V lost 6 bases and J lost 5 bases. CDR3 DNA sequence: TGTGCCAGTAGCAAACAGGGGTGGGAGACCCAGTACTTC. This encodes CASSKQGWETQYF.

With respect to this clone: This CDR3 is also generated by other DNA sequences in the sample. The chain employs TRBV5-1 and TRBJ2-3; D unresolved. V was clipped by 0 bases and J by 0 bases, with 8 bases between them. CDR1 and CDR2 (germline): SGHRS, YFSETQ. CDR3 length equals 15 residues. The CDR3 DNA is TGCGCCAGCAGCTTGGGAACCACTAGCACAGATACGCAGTATTTT. It encodes CASSLGTTSTDTQYF.

This clone was counted a few times. V and J are TRBV7-2 and TRBJ2-5; D unresolved. This CDR3 contains 15 residues. V was clipped by 3 bases and J by 2 bases, with 13 bases between them. The V gene's germline CDR1 is SGHTA and CDR2 FQGNSA. The CDR3 DNA follows: TGTGCCAGCAGCTTGTCCCCCAGCGAGCAAGAGACCCAGTACTTC. This gives the protein CASSLSPSEQETQYF.

The sample holds one count of this clone. The chain carries TRBV5-5 and TRBJ1-1, with D maybe TRBD1 (5 bases). The CDR3 has 15 residues. V lost 1 base, J lost 3 bases, and 13 bases lay in between. CDR1 and CDR2 from the germline V gene are SGHKS and YYEKEE (reference sequence). This chain's CDR3 is CASSLRDDPDTEAFF. The CDR3 DNA follows: TGTGCCAGCAGCTTGAGGGACGACCCCGACACTGAAGCTTTCTTT.

The CDR3 is CASSIRGLAYHEQFF. CDR3 in DNA: TGTGCCAGTAGTATTCGAGGACTAGCGTACCATGAGCAGTTCTTC. V and J are TRBV19 and TRBJ2-1; 9 bases agree with TRBD2. The germline gives CDR1 LNHDA, CDR2 SQIVND (reference sequence). The CDR3 totals 15 residues. V lost 3 bases, J lost 8 bases, and 8 bases stayed unmatched.